This record concerns one T cell receptor beta chain sequence. What it binds is unknown. The sample comes from a study of cytomegalovirus exposure and HLA in healthy donors. Overall study findings and caveats: Presence/absence analyses supposed approximately even sequencing depth among donors.

The study ran its PCR with 60 Vbeta and 13 Jbeta primers. Assay: immunoSEQ multiplex PCR; the TCRdb copy retains only in-frame clones and omits some. The sample lists more than 85,000 clones, around 82% seen once, with just under 4% in the top ten. Germline CDR1 SGHDN, CDR2 FVKESK. This CDR3 region has 16 residues. The J segment lost 2 bases and the V segment lost 0 bases, leaving 5 bases of the junction unmatched. The sequence was obtained from a woman aged 50 to 60 in good health and CMV-seropositive. The chain is built from TRBV14 and TRBJ2-3; 7 bases line up with TRBD2. Sequencing was performed on PBMCs. The CDR3 sequence is CASSQEPAGITDTQYF. For the CDR3, the DNA is TGTGCCAGCAGCCAAGAACCAGCGGGGATCACAGATACGCAGTATTTT.